One sample yielded the 24 T cell receptor beta chains listed below, sequenced in a study of spatial heterogeneity in lung cancer. Time point described: sample taken at primary tumor resection. TCRdb analysed the 5' RACE reads with MiXCR anew, one entry per CDR3 protein. Of approximately 9,000 distinct CDR3 sequences listed, approximately 4.9% were seen once; the top ten hold approximately 31%. The sequencing used PBMCs, collected at surgery. All receptors derive from a male donor with early-stage non-small cell lung cancer.

This clonotype was observed at least ten times. In nucleotides, the CDR3 is TGTGCCAGCAGGCCGACTAGCGGGGGGTGGGCTACGCAGTATTTT. The encoded protein is CASRPTSGGWATQYF. The gene calls are TRBV6-5 and TRBJ2-3, with 13 nucleotides matching TRBD2. Germline trimming cut 6 bases from V and 8 bases from J; bases unmatched to any gene: 8. The CDR3 runs to 15 residues. Germline V gives CDR1 MNHEY, CDR2 SVGAGI.

This clonotype has just a few counts. The chain couples TRBV13 to TRBJ2-7; 10 bases align to TRBD1. Unmatched junction bases numbered 9, after V lost 1 base and J lost 6 bases. The germline CDR1 and CDR2 sequences are PRHDT and FYEKMQ (reference sequence). This CDR3 has 16 amino acids. CDR3 nucleotides: TGTGCCAGCAGCTTAGTTGTAGGGACAGGGGCTCGCGAGCAGTACTTC. Translated, it gives CASSLVVGTGAREQYF.

This clonotype was seen ten or more times. The chain carries TRBV9 and TRBJ2-5; the D call may be TRBD1 or TRBD2 (5 bases each). This CDR3 has 15 residues. Germline V gene data show CDR1 as SGDLS and CDR2 as YYNGEE. Trimming left V 4 bases short and J 5 bases short, with 18 bases between. The CDR3 nucleotides read TGTGCCAGCAGCACAAGTCCCAGGTGGGGGGAGACCCAGTACTTC. This gives the protein CASSTSPRWGETQYF.

This clonotype was recorded a few times. In DNA form, the CDR3 reads TGTGCCACCAGCAGGGGGGCGGGGACCTATGGCTACACCTTC. This translates into CATSRGAGTYGYTF. The chain is built from TRBV15 and TRBJ1-2, with a possible D match to TRBD1 (6 bases). CDR1 and CDR2 (germline): LNHNV, YYDKDF (reference sequence). Trimming cost V 3 bases and J 4 bases, with 12 bases left between them. The CDR3 spans 14 residues.

This clonotype counts as medium-sized (0.01 to 0.1%). The genes are TRBV6-1 and TRBJ2-1; the match to TRBD2 covers 11 bases. CDR3 length equals 16 residues. Looked up from germline, CDR1 is MNHNS and CDR2 is SASEGT. J lost 2 bases, V lost 0 bases, and 0 bases had no gene match. CDR3 DNA sequence: TGTGCCAGCAGTGAAGCTAGCGGGGGGGCCTACAATGAGCAGTTCTTC. Amino acids: CASSEASGGAYNEQFF.

This clonotype was counted at least ten times. One end of the junction varies from germline; a read error may be responsible. V is TRBV20-1 and J is TRBJ2-7, with D perhaps TRBD1 (5 bases). Germline assignment: CDR1 DFQATT and CDR2 SNEGSKA (reference sequence). The length of the CDR3 is 15 residues. For the CDR3, the DNA is TGCAGTGCTGGAGAGCACACAGGCGTCTCCTACGAGCAGTACTTC. Translating gives CSAGEHTGVSYEQYF.

In this sample, this clonotype turned up many times. The rearrangement uses TRBV18 and TRBJ2-1; possibly TRBD1 for D (6 bases). The germline CDR1 and CDR2 sequences are KGHSH and LQKENI. Trimming took 1 base from V and 5 from J, leaving 18 bases between them. The CDR3 extends over 17 amino acids. The CDR3 reads CASSPRIAGTLHNEQFF. CDR3 DNA: TGTGCCAGCTCACCACGAATTGCCGGGACATTACACAATGAGCAGTTCTTC. The full variable domain, its missing parts supplied by reference TRBV18 and TRBJ2-1, is NAGVMQNPRHLVRRRGQEARLRCSPMKGHSHVYWYRQLPEEGLKFMVYLQKENIIDESGMPKERFSAEFPKEGPSILRIQQVVRGDSAAYFCASSPRIAGTLHNEQFFGPGTRLTVL.

This clonotype was counted at least ten times. The gene calls are TRBV20-1 and TRBJ1-6; no clear D gene. The CDR3 spans 18 residues. CDR1 is DFQATT and CDR2 is SNEGSKA in the germline V gene (reference sequence). Trimming took 0 bases from V and 1 from J, leaving 16 bases between them. CDR3 amino acids: CSARDHARRQSYNSPLHF. The DNA of the CDR3 is TGCAGTGCTAGAGATCATGCAAGACGGCAATCCTATAATTCACCCCTCCACTTT.

This clonotype is medium-sized. The chain uses TRBV2 and TRBJ2-7; tentatively, D is TRBD1 (5 bases). CDR3 length equals 14 residues. The V gene's germline CDR1 is SNHLY and CDR2 FYNNEI. Trimming took off 5 bases at V and 5 bases at J, with 16 bases between the two ends. CDR3 amino acids: CASSPLAGLHEQYV. The CDR3 bases are TGTGCCAGCAGTCCCCTGGCAGGGCTCCACGAGCAGTACGTC.

This clonotype was seen a few times. The chain carries TRBV2 and TRBJ2-3; the D gene could be TRBD1 or TRBD2 (6 bases each). The CDR3 is 13 amino acids. Trimming stripped 7 bases from V and 5 bases from J, with 13 bases between. The V gene's germline CDR1 is SNHLY and CDR2 FYNNEI. The CDR3 here is CASNQGREDTQYF. CDR3 nucleotide sequence: TGTGCCAGCAATCAGGGGCGGGAAGATACGCAGTATTTT.

The V gene is TRBV7-9, the J gene TRBJ2-5; TRBD2 agrees at 9 bases. CDR3 length: 17 amino acids. The V and J ends lost 3 bases and 2 bases, in that order; junction bases with no gene match: 10. In germline, CDR1 is SEHNR, CDR2 FQNEAQ (reference sequence). Written as DNA, the CDR3 is TGTGCCAGCAGCTTTCGAGCGGGGGGCGGGATGCAAGAGACCCAGTACTTC. It specifies CASSFRAGGGMQETQYF.

This clonotype has a count of ten or more. CDR3 loop: CSAPKEDGGTEAFF. Here the CDR3 DNA reads TGCAGTGCCCCCAAAGAAGACGGAGGGACTGAAGCTTTCTTT. V usage is TRBV20-1 and J usage is TRBJ1-1, with unresolved D. The CDR3 runs to 14 residues. The V end was cut by 6 bases, the J end by 5 bases, with 19 bases between. The V gene's germline CDR1 is DFQATT and CDR2 SNEGSKA (reference sequence).

V usage is TRBV27 and J usage is TRBJ1-5; the D gene is possibly TRBD1 (5 bases). The CDR3 length is 15 residues. The germline V gene encodes CDR1 MNHEY and CDR2 SMNVEV (reference sequence). Trimming removed 3 bases at V and 8 bases at J, with 17 bases between. The CDR3 sequence: CASSFLPPGGEPQHF. As DNA, the CDR3 is TGTGCCAGCAGTTTCCTCCCTCCGGGAGGGGAGCCCCAGCATTTT.

This clonotype was recorded many times. This chain connects TRBV27 to TRBJ2-7; no reliable D call. Germline CDR1 reads MNHEY; CDR2 reads SMNVEV (reference sequence). CDR3 length: 13 amino acids. Trimming pared 5 bases from V and 3 bases from J, leaving 11 bases between. CDR3 nucleotide sequence: TGTGCCAGCAGTCCCACGGACGGCTACGAGCAGTACGTC. Its translation is CASSPTDGYEQYV.

The V and J genes are TRBV12-3 or TRBV12-4 and TRBJ1-5; 7 bases align to TRBD1. The CDR3 sequence is 17 residues long. The V gene end was trimmed by 4 bases and the J gene end by 5 bases; junction bases not matched to a gene: 14. CDR3 sequence: CASSSRRGQSRDQPQHF. The CDR3, as DNA: TGTGCCAGCAGTTCAAGGAGGGGACAGTCCCGGGATCAGCCCCAGCATTTT.

This clonotype was detected ten times or more. CDR3 loop: CSVEAWHPGDYGYTF. The CDR3 DNA follows: TGCAGCGTTGAAGCCTGGCATCCGGGGGACTATGGCTACACCTTC. This rearrangement joins TRBV29-1 to TRBJ1-2; tentatively, D is TRBD1 (5 bases). CDR3 length: 15 residues. Germline assignment: CDR1 SQVTM and CDR2 ANQGSEA. V was shortened by 1 base and J by 3 bases, with 15 bases between the two germline ends.

This clonotype was seen a few times. The rearrangement uses TRBV5-1 and TRBJ2-3; D tentatively fits TRBD1 or TRBD2 (5 bases each). With 0 bases removed from V and 2 bases from J, the gap between germline ends came to 28 bases. The CDR3 is 21 residues long. Germline CDR1 SGHRS, CDR2 YFSETQ. The CDR3 loop is CASSLGIRTRGPPTITDTQYF. The DNA of the CDR3 is TGCGCCAGCAGCTTGGGGATTCGGACGAGGGGCCCCCCGACAATCACAGATACGCAGTATTTT.

This clonotype was seen a few times. The chain is built from TRBV16 and TRBJ1-3; D uncertain. The CDR3 consists of 15 residues. The V gene lost 0 bases and the J gene lost 4 bases, with 10 bases spanning the gap. CDR1 is KGHSY, CDR2 FQNENV, per germline. The DNA for the CDR3 is TGTGCCAGCAGCCAATCGGGATGGTCGGGAAACACCATATATTTT. Residues: CASSQSGWSGNTIYF. The full variable domain, its missing parts supplied by reference TRBV16 and TRBJ1-3, is GEEVAQTPKHLVRGEGQKAKLYCAPIKGHSYVFWYQQVLKNEFKFLISFQNENVFDETGMPKERFSAKCLPNSPCSLEIQATKLEDSAVYFCASSQSGWSGNTIYFGEGSWLTVV.

The chain employs TRBV20-1 and TRBJ2-3; TRBD1 is a possible D gene (6 bases). The CDR3 loop spans 14 amino acids. CDR1 and CDR2 (germline): DFQATT, SNEGSKA (reference sequence). Trimming removed 2 bases at V and 3 bases at J, with 12 bases between. The CDR3 sequence is CSARQGLRTDTQYF. The CDR3 DNA is TGCAGTGCTAGACAGGGGTTGAGGACAGATACGCAGTATTTT.

By share, this clonotype counts as medium-sized. The gene calls are TRBV10-2 and TRBJ2-3; 8 bases are a match to TRBD2. After removal of 2 bases from V and 2 bases from J, the junction contained 3 bases not matched to a gene. Per the germline V gene, CDR1 is WSHSY and CDR2 is SAAADI. CDR3 length equals 15 residues. CDR3 in DNA: TGCGCCAGCAGTGAGGCGGGGGGCTTCACAGATACGCAGTATTTT. Residues: CASSEAGGFTDTQYF.

By sample fraction, this clonotype is medium-sized. This chain joins TRBV12-3 or TRBV12-4 and TRBJ1-1; no clear D. Trimming shortened V by 3 bases and J by 4 bases, and 3 bases separated the two germline ends. The CDR3 consists of 11 residues. In DNA form, the CDR3 reads TGTGCCAGCAGTTTTAGCACTGAAGCTTTCTTT. Translating it yields CASSFSTEAFF.

Judged by abundance, this clonotype is medium-sized. This chain connects TRBV6-2 or TRBV6-3 to TRBJ2-7; D is perhaps TRBD2 (5 bases). Germline V CDR1 and CDR2: MNHEY, SVGEGT. Trimming took 0 bases from V and 5 from J, leaving 8 bases between them. The CDR3 contains 13 residues. Here the CDR3 reads CASSYSKRHEQYF. In DNA form, the CDR3 reads TGTGCCAGCAGTTACTCGAAGCGGCACGAGCAGTACTTC.

The sample holds many counts of this clonotype. The V gene is TRBV5-1, the J gene TRBJ1-6; no reliable D call. The CDR3 consists of 13 residues. V gave up 0 bases and J gave up 7 bases, with 5 bases separating them. CDR1 SGHRS and CDR2 YFSETQ come from the germline V gene. This CDR3 is CASSLDRNSPLHF. The CDR3 nucleotides read TGCGCCAGCAGCTTGGATAGGAATTCACCCCTCCACTTT.

This clonotype came up many times. The chain is built from TRBV3-1 and TRBJ2-7; unclear D gene. V lost 1 base, J lost 1 base, and 8 bases lay in between. The CDR3 has 14 amino acids. Germline V gene lookup returns CDR1 LGHDT and CDR2 YNNKEL (reference sequence). The CDR3 nucleotides read TGTGCCAGCAGCCAAGTCTTAGGGTCCTACGAGCAGTACTTC. Its translation is CASSQVLGSYEQYF.